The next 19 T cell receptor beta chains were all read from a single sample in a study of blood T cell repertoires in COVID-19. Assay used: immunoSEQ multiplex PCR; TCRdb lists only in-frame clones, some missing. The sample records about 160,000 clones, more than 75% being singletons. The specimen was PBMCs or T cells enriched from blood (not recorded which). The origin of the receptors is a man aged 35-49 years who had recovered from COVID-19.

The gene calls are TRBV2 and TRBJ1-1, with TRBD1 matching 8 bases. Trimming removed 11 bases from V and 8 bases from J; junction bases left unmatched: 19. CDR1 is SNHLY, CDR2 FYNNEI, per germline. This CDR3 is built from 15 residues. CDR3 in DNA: TGTGCCGGGGTCGGACAGGGCCTTAAGGTAGGCGAAGCTTTCTTT. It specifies CAGVGQGLKVGEAFF.

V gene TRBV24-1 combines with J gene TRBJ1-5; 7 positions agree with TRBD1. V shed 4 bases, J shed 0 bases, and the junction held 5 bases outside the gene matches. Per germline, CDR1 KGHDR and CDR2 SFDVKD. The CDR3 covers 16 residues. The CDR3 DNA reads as TGTGCCACCAGTGACGGGACAGCCTATAGCAATCAGCCCCAGCATTTT. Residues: CATSDGTAYSNQPQHF.

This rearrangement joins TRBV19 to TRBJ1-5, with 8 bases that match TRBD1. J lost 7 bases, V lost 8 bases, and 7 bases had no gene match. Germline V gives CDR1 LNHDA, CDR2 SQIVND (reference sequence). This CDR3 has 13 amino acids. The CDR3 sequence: CASAGGAQQPQHF. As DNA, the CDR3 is TGTGCCAGTGCAGGGGGCGCCCAGCAGCCCCAGCATTTT.

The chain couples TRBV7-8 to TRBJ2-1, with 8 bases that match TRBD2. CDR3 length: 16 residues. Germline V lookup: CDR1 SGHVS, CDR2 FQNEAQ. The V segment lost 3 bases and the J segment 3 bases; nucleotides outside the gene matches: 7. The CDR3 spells CASSFSNRGGYNEQFF. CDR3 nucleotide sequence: TGTGCCAGCAGCTTTAGCAACCGGGGGGGCTACAATGAGCAGTTCTTC.

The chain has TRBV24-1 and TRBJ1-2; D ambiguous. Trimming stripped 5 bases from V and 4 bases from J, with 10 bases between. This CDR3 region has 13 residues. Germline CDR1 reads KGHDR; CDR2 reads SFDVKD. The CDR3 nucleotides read TGTGCCACCAGTGGAGGCGAGTTCTATGGCTACACCTTC. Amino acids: CATSGGEFYGYTF.

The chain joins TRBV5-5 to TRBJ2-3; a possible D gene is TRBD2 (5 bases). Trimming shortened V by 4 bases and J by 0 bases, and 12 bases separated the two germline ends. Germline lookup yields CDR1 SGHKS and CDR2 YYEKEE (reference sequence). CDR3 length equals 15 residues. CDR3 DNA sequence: TGTGCCAGCAGCATGCTGACTACAAGCACAGATACGCAGTATTTT. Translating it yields CASSMLTTSTDTQYF.

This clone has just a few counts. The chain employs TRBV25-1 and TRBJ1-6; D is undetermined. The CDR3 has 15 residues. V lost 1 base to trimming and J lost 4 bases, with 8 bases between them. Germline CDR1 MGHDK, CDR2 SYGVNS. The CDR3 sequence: CASSESGRYNSPLHF. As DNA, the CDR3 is TGTGCCAGCAGTGAATCTGGCCGATATAATTCACCCCTCCACTTT.

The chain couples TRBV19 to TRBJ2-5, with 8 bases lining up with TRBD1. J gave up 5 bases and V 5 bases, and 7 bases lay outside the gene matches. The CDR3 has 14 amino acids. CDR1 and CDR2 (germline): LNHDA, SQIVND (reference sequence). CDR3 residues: CASSFQGAGETQYF. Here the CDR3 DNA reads TGTGCCAGTAGTTTTCAGGGGGCCGGGGAGACCCAGTACTTC. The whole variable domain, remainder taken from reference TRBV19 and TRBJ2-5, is DGGITQSPKYLFRKEGQNVTLSCEQNLNHDAMYWYRQDPGQGLRLIYYSQIVNDFQKGDIAEGYSVSREKKESFPLTVTSAQKNPTAFYLCASSFQGAGETQYFGPGTRLLVL.

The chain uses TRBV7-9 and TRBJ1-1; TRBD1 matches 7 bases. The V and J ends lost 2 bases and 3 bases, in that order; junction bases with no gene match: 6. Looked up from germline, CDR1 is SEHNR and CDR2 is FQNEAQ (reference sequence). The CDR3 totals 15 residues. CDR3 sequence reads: CASSLPTGVDTEAFF. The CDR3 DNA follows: TGTGCCAGCAGCTTACCCACAGGGGTGGACACTGAAGCTTTCTTT.

The CDR3 nucleotides read TGTGCCAGCAAATCCTTAGTCACTGAAGCTTTCTTT. This encodes CASKSLVTEAFF. The V call is TRBV5-6, the J call TRBJ1-1; D call uncertain. Germline CDR1 is SGHDT and CDR2 is YYEEEE. V shed 6 bases and J shed 4 bases, with 10 bases lying between them. The CDR3 has 12 amino acids.

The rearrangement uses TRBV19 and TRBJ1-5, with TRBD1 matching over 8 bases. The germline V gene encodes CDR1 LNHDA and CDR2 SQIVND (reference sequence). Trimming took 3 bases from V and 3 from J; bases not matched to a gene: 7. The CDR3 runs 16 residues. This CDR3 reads CASSISETGANQPQHF. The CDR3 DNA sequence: TGTGCCAGTAGTATCTCCGAGACAGGGGCCAATCAGCCCCAGCATTTT.

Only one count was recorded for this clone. CDR3 bases: TGTGCCAGCAGCATCCAGGGGGCGCAGAACACCGGGGAGCTGTTTTTT. This sequence encodes CASSIQGAQNTGELFF. The chain employs TRBV7-3 and TRBJ2-2; 8 bases are a match to TRBD1. CDR1 SGHTA and CDR2 FQGTGA come from the germline V gene. CDR3 length: 16 residues. V lost 5 bases and J lost 1; bases outside the gene matches: 6.

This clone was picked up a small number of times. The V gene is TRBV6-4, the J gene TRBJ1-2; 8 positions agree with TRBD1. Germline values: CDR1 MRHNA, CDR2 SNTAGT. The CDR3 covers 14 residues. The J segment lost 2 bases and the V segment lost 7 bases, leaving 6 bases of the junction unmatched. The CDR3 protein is CASTPGTGNYGYTF. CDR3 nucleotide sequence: TGTGCCAGCACCCCCGGGACAGGCAACTATGGCTACACCTTC.

CDR3 in amino acids: CASSLNRGTEAFF. DNA of the CDR3: TGTGCCAGCAGTTTGAACAGGGGCACTGAAGCTTTCTTT. The chain links TRBV27 to TRBJ1-1; 7 bases map to TRBD1. This CDR3 has 13 amino acids. Germline V CDR1 and CDR2: MNHEY, SMNVEV (reference sequence). Losses at the gene ends were 3 bases for V and 4 bases for J; bases not matched to a gene: 2.

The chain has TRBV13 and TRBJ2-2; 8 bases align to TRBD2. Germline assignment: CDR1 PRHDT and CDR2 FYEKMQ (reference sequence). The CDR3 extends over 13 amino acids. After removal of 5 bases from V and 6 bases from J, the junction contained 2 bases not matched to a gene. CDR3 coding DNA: TGTGCCAGCAGCGAGCGGGGGTCCGGGGAGCTGTTTTTT. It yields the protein CASSERGSGELFF.

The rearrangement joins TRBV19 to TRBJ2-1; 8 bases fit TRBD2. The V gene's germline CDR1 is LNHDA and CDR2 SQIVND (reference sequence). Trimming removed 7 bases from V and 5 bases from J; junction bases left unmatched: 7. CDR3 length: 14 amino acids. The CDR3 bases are TGTGCCAGTAAGGAGCGGGGGCCGGACAATGAGCAGTTCTTC. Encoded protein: CASKERGPDNEQFF.

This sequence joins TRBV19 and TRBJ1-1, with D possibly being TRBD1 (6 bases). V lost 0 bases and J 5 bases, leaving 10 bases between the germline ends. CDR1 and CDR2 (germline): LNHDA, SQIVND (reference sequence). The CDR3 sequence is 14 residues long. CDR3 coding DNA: TGTGCCAGTAGTATAGACTTAGGGGGTACTGAAGCTTTCTTT. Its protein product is CASSIDLGGTEAFF.

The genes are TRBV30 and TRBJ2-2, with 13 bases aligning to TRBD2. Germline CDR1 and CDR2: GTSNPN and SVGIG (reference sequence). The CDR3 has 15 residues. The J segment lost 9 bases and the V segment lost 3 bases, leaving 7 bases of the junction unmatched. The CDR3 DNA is TGTGCCTGGAGGACTAGCGGGGGGACAATTCGGGAGCTGTTTTTT. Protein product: CAWRTSGGTIRELFF.

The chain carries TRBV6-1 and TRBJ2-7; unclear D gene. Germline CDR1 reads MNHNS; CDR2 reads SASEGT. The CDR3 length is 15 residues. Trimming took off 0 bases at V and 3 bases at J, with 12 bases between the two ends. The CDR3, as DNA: TGTGCCAGCAGTGAAGCGGGCAGTTTTAACTACGAGCAGTACGTC. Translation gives CASSEAGSFNYEQYV.